A single sample gave rise to the 4 T cell receptor beta chains below, sequenced in a study of shared clonotypes between healthy human individuals. Profiling relied on immunoSEQ multiplex PCR, and the TCRdb table lists in-frame clones only, not all of them. Here the sample spans approximately 2.5 million clones, 80% to 95% being singletons. The material sequenced was naive CD4+ T cells from PBMCs. Subset in this sample: CD45RA+ positively selected. All receptors derive from a young man in good health. Some clones in this sample may be carry-over from other donors' samples.

In DNA form, the CDR3 reads TGTGCCAGCAGCTTCGGACAGTTTACAACTAATGAAAAACTGTTTTTT. This encodes CASSFGQFTTNEKLFF. The V and J genes are TRBV5-5 and TRBJ1-4, with D possibly matching TRBD1 (6 bases). V dropped 2 bases and J dropped 0 bases, with 11 bases sitting between them. This CDR3 spans 16 amino acids. Per germline, CDR1 SGHKS and CDR2 YYEKEE (reference sequence).

V gene TRBV28 combines with J gene TRBJ1-1, with TRBD1 identical over 9 bases. The germline V gene encodes CDR1 MDHEN and CDR2 SYDVKM. This CDR3 has 13 amino acids. The ends lost 2 bases at V and 8 bases at J; junction bases unmatched: 3. The CDR3 here is CASSLVGTGEAFF. Here the CDR3 DNA reads TGTGCCAGCAGTTTAGTTGGGACAGGGGAAGCTTTCTTT.

This chain connects TRBV10-3 to TRBJ2-3; 8 bases map to TRBD2. V dropped 6 bases and J dropped 3; count of bases not matched to a gene: 5. The CDR3 totals 14 residues. Germline V gene data show CDR1 as ENHRY and CDR2 as SYGVKD. The CDR3 reads CAIRPGLGTDTQYF. Written as DNA, the CDR3 is TGTGCCATCAGGCCGGGACTAGGGACAGATACGCAGTATTTT.

The chain carries TRBV4-1 and TRBJ2-1, with 7 bases that match TRBD2. V lost 0 bases, J lost 3 bases, and 2 bases stayed unmatched. CDR1 MGHRA and CDR2 YSYEKL come from the germline V gene. This CDR3 region has 15 residues. The CDR3 region is CASSQDPSGYNEQFF. CDR3 nucleotides: TGCGCCAGCAGCCAAGACCCTAGCGGCTACAATGAGCAGTTCTTC.